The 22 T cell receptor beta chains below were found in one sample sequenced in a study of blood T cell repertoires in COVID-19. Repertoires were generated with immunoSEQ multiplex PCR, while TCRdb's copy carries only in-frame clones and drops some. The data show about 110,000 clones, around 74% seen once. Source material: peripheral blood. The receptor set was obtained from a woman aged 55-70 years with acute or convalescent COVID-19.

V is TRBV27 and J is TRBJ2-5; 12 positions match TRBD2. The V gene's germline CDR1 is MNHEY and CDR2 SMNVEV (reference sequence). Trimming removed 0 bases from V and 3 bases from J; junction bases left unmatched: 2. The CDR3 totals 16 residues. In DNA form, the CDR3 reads TGTGCCAGCAGTTTATCTCTAGCGGGGGGGAAAGAGACCCAGTACTTC. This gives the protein CASSLSLAGGKETQYF.

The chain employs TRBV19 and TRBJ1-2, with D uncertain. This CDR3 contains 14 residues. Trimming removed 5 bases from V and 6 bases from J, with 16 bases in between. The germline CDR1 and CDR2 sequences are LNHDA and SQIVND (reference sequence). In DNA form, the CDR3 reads TGTGCCAGTAGTTCAACGGCGGGTGGGGATGGCTACACCTTC. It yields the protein CASSSTAGGDGYTF.

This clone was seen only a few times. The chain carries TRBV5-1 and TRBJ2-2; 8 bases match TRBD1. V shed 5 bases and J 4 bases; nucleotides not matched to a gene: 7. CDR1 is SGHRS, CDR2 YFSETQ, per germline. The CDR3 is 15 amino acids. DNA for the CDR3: TGCGCCAGCAGTAGTGACAGGGGATCCACCGGGGAGCTGTTTTTT. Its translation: CASSSDRGSTGELFF.

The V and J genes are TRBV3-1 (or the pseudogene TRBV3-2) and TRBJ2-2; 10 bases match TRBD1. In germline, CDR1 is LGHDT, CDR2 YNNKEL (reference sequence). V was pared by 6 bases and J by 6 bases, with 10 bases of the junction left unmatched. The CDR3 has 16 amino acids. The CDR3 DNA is TGTGCCAGCAGAAAAACCGGGACAGGGGTCTCCGGGGAGCTGTTTTTT. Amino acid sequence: CASRKTGTGVSGELFF.

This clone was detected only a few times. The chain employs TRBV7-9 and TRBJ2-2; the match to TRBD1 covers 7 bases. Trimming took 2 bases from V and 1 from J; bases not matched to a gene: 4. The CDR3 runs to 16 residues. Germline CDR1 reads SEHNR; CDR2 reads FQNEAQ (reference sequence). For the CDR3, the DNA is TGTGCCAGCAGCTTACCGGACAGGAAGAACACCGGGGAGCTGTTTTTT. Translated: CASSLPDRKNTGELFF.

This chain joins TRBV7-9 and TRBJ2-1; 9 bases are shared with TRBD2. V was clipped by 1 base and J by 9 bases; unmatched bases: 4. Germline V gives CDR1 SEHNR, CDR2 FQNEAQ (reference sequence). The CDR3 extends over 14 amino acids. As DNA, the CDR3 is TGTGCCAGCAGCTTAGGCGGGGGGGCCGGTGAGCAGTTCTTC. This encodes CASSLGGGAGEQFF.

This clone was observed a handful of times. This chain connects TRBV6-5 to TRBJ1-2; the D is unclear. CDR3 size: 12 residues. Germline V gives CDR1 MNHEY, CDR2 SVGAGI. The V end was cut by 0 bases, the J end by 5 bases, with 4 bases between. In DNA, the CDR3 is TGTGCCAGCAGTTACTCCGGGTATGGCTACACCTTC. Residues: CASSYSGYGYTF.

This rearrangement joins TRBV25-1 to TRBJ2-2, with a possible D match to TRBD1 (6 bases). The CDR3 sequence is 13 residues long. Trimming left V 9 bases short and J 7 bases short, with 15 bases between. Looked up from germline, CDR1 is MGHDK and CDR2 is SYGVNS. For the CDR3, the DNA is TGTGCCAGTACCTTCCAGGGGAACGGGGAGCTGTTTTTT. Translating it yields CASTFQGNGELFF.

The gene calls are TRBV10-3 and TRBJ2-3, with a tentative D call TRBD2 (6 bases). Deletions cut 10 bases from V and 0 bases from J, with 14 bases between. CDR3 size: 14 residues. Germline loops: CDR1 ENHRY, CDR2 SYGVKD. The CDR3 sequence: CATLLAGSTDTQYF. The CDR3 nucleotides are TGTGCCACCTTGCTCGCGGGGAGCACAGATACGCAGTATTTT.

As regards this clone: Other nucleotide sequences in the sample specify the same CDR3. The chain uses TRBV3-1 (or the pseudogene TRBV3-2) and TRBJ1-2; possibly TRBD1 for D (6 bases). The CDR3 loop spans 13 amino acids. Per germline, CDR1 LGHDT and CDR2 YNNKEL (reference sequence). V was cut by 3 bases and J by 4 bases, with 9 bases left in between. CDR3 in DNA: TGTGCCAGCAGCCACTTGGACAGCTATGGCTACACCTTC. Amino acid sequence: CASSHLDSYGYTF.

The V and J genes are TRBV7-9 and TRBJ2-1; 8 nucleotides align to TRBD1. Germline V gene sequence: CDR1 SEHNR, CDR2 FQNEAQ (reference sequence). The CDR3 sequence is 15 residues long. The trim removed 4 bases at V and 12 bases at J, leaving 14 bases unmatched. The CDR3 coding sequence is TGTGCCAGCAGCTCAAGGGGACAGGATCTCTTTTGGCAGTTCTTC. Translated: CASSSRGQDLFWQFF.

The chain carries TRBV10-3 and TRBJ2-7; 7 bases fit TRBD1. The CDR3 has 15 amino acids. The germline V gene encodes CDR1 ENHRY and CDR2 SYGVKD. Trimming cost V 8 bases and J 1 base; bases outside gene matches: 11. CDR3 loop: CAIATPGQISYEQYF. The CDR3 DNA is TGTGCCATCGCAACACCGGGACAGATTTCCTACGAGCAGTACTTC.

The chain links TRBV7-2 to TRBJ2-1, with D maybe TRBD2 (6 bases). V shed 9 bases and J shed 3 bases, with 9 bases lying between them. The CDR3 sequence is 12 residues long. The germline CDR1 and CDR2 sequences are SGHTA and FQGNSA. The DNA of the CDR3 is TGTGCCAGTAGCGGCCTCTACAATGAGCAGTTCTTC. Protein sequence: CASSGLYNEQFF. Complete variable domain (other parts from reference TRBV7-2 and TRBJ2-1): GAGVSQSPSNKVTEKGKDVELRCDPISGHTALYWYRQSLGQGLEFLIYFQGNSAPDKSGLPSDRFSAERTGGSVSTLTIQRTQQEDSAVYLCASSGLYNEQFFGPGTRLTVL.

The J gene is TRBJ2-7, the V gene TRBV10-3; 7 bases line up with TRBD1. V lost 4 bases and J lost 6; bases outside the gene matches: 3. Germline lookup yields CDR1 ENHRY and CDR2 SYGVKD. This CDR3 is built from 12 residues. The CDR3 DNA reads TGTGCCATCAGTGGATGGGACAGCGAGCAGTACTTC. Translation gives CAISGWDSEQYF.

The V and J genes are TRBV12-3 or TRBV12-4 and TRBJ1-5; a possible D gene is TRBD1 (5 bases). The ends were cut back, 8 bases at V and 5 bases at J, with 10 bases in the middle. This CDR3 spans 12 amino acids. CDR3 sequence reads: CASRGEDQPQHF. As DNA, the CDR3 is TGTGCCAGCCGGGGGGAAGATCAGCCCCAGCATTTT.

CDR3 protein: CASRKRVSPDYGYTF. The CDR3 coding sequence is TGTGCCAGCAGGAAACGGGTCTCCCCGGACTATGGCTACACCTTC. The J gene is TRBJ1-2, the V gene TRBV3-1 (or the pseudogene TRBV3-2); D uncertain. CDR1 and CDR2 from the germline V gene are LGHDT and YNNKEL (reference sequence). Trimming stripped 6 bases from V and 3 bases from J, with 17 bases between. CDR3 length equals 15 residues.

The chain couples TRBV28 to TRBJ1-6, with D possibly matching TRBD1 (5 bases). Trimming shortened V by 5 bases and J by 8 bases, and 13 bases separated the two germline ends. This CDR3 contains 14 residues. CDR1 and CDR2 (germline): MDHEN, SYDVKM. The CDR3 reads CASSGAGKDSPLHF. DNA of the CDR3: TGTGCCAGCAGTGGGGCAGGGAAGGATTCACCCCTCCACTTT. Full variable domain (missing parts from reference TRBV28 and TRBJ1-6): DVKVTQSSRYLVKRTGEKVFLECVQDMDHENMFWYRQDPGLGLRLIYFSYDVKMKEKGDIPEGYSVSREKKERFSLILESASTNQTSMYLCASSGAGKDSPLHFGNGTRLTVT.

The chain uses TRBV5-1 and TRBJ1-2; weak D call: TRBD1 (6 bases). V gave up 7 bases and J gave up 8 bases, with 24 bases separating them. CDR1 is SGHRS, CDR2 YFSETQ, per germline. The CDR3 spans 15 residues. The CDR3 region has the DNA TGCGCCAGCGGGACCGCACAGGGAAACGCGGGCGGCTACACCTTC. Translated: CASGTAQGNAGGYTF.

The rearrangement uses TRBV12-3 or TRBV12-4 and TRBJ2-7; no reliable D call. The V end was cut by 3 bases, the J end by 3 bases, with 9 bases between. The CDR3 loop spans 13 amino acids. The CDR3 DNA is TGTGCCAGCAGTTTGTTCCCGGGCTACGAGCAGTACTTC. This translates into CASSLFPGYEQYF.

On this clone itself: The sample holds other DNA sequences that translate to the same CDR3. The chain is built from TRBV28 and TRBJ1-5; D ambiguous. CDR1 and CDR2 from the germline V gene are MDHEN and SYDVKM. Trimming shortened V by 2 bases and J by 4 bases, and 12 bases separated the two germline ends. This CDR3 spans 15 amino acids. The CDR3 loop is CASSLVLGGNQPQHF. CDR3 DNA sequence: TGTGCCAGCAGTTTAGTGTTAGGAGGGAATCAGCCCCAGCATTTT.

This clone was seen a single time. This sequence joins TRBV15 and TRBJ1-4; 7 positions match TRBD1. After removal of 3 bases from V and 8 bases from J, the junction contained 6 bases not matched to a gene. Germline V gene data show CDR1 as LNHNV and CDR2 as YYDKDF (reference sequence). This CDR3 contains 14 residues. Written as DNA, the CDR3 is TGTGCCACCAGCAGCACAGGGGAGCTAGAAAAACTGTTTTTT. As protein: CATSSTGELEKLFF.

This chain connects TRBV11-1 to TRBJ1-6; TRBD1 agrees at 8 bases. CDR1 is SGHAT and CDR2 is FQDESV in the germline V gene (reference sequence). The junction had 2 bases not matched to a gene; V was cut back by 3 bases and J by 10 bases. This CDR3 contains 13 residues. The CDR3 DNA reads TGTGCCAGCAGCTTGGACAGGGTGTCACCCCTCCACTTT. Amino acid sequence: CASSLDRVSPLHF.